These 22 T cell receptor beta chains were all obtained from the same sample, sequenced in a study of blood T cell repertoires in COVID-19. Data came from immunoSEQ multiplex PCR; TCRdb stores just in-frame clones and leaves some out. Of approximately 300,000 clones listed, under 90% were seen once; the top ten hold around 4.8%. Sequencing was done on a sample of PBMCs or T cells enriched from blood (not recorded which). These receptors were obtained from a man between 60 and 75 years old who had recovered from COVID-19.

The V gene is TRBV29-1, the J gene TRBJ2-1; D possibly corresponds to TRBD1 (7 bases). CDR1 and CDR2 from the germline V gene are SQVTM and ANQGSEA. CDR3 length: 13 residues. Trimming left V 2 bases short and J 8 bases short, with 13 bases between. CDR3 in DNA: TGCAGCGTTGAAATCGGCAGGGGGGATGAGCAGTTCTTC. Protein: CSVEIGRGDEQFF.

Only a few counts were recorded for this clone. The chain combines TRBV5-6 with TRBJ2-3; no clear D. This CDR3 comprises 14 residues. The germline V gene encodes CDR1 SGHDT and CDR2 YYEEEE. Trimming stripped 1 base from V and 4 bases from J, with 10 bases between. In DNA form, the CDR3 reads TGTGCCAGCAGCTTGAATAATCGGGCAGATACGCAGTATTTT. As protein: CASSLNNRADTQYF.

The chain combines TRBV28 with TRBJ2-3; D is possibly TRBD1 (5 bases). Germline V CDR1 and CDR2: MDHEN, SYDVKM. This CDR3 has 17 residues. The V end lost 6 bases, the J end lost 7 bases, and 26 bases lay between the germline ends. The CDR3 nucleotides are TGTGCCAGCAGAGACCGAACGAGGACACCTCCAGGGAATACGCAGTATTTT. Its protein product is CASRDRTRTPPGNTQYF.

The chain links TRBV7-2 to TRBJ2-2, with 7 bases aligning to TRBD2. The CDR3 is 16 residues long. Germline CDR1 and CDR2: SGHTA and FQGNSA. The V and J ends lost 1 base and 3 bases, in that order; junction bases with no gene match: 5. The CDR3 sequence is CASSLVRGTHTGELFF. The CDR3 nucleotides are TGTGCCAGCAGCTTAGTGCGGGGGACCCACACCGGGGAGCTGTTTTTT.

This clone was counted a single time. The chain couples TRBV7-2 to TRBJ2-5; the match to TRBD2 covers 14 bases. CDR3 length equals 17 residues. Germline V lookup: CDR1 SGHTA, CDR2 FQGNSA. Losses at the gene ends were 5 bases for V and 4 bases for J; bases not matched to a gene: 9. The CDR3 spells CASSLGGLAGEGETQYF. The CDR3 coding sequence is TGTGCCAGCAGCCTAGGGGGACTAGCGGGAGAAGGAGAGACCCAGTACTTC.

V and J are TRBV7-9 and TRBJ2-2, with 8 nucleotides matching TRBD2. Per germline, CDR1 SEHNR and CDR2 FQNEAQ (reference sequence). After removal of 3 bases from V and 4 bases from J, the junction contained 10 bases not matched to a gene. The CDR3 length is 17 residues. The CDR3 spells CASSFLGGTRSTGELFF. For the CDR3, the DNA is TGTGCCAGCAGCTTTCTTGGCGGGACTAGAAGCACCGGGGAGCTGTTTTTT.

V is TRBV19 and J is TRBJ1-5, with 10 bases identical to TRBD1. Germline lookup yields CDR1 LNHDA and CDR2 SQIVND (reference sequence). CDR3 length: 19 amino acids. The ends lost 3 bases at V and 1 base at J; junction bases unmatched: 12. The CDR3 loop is CASSMGFRRDRGSNQPQHF. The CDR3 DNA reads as TGTGCCAGTAGTATGGGTTTCCGTAGGGACAGGGGAAGCAATCAGCCCCAGCATTTT.

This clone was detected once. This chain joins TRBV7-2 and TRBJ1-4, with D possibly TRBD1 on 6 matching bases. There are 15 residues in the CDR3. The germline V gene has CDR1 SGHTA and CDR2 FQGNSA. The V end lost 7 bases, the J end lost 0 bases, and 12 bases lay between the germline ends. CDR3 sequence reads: CASTRDISTNEKLFF. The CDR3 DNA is TGTGCCAGCACCCGGGACATTTCAACTAATGAAAAACTGTTTTTT.

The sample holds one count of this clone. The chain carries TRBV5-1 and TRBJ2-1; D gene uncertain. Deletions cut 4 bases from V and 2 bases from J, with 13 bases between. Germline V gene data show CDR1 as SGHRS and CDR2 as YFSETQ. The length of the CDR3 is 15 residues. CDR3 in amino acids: CASSQVDVAYNEQFF. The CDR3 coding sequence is TGCGCCAGCAGCCAGGTCGATGTTGCCTACAATGAGCAGTTCTTC.

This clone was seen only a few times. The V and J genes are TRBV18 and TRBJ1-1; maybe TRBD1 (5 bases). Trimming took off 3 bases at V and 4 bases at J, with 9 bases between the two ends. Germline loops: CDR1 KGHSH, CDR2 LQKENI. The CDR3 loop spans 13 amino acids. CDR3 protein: CASSPGRGTEAFF. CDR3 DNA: TGTGCCAGCTCACCGGGGAGGGGCACTGAAGCTTTCTTT.

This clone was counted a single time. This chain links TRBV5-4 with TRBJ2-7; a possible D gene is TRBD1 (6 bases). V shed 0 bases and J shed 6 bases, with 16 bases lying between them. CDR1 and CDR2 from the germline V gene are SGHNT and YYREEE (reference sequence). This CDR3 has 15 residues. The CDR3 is CASSLVGRGVGEQYF. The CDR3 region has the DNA TGTGCCAGCAGCTTGGTGGGCAGGGGTGTCGGCGAGCAGTACTTC.

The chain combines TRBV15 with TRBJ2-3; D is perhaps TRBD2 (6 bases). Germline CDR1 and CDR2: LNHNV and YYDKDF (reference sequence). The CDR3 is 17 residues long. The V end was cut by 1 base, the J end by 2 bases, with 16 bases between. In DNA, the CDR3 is TGTGCCACCAGCAGAGGGGACTCTCAGTTTCTCACAGATACGCAGTATTTT. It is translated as CATSRGDSQFLTDTQYF.

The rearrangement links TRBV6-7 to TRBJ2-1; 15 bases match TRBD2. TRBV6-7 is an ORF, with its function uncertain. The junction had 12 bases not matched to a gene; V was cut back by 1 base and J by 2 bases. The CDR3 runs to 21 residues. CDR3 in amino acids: CASSYFTPGLAGGSPYNEQFF. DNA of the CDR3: TGTGCCAGCAGTTACTTCACTCCGGGACTAGCGGGAGGCTCCCCCTACAATGAGCAGTTCTTC.

CDR3 loop: CASSVAGAAGELFF. The CDR3 DNA reads TGCGCCAGCAGCGTAGCGGGAGCGGCCGGGGAGCTGTTTTTT. The chain employs TRBV5-1 and TRBJ2-2, with 9 positions matching TRBD2. The CDR3 contains 14 residues. The junction had 4 bases not matched to a gene; V was cut back by 4 bases and J by 6 bases. Germline assignment: CDR1 SGHRS and CDR2 YFSETQ.

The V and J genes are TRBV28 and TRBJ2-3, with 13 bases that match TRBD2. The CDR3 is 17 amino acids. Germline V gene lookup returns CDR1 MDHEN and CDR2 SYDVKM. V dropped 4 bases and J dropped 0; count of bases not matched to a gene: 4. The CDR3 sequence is CASSSGTSGTSTDTQYF. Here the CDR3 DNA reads TGTGCCAGCAGTTCAGGGACTAGCGGGACCAGCACAGATACGCAGTATTTT.

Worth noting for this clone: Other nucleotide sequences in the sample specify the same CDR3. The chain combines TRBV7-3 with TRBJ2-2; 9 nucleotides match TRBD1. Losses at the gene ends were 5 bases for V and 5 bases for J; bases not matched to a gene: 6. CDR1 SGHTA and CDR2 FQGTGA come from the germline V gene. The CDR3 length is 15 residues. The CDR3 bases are TGTGCCAGCAGCCCGCAAGGGACAGGGACCGGGGAGCTGTTTTTT. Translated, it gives CASSPQGTGTGELFF.

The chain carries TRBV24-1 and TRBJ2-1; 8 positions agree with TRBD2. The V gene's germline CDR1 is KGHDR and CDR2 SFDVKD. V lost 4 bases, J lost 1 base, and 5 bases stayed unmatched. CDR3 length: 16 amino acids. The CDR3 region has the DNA TGTGCCACCAGTGACTCCAGCGGGAGATCCTACAATGAGCAGTTCTTC. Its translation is CATSDSSGRSYNEQFF.

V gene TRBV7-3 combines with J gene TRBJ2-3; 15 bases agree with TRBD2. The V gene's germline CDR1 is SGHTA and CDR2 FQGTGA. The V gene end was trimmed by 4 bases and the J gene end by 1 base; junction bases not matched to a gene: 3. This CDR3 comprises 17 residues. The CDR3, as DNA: TGTGCCAGCAGCTCTCGGACTAGCGGGGGGGGCACAGATACGCAGTATTTT. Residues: CASSSRTSGGGTDTQYF.

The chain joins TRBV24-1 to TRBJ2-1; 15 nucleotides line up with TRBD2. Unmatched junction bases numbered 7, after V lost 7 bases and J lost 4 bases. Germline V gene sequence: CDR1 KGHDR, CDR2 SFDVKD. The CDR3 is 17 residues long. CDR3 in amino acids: CATRGGLAGGPYNEQFF. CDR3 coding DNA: TGTGCCACCAGGGGGGGACTAGCGGGAGGACCGTACAATGAGCAGTTCTTC.

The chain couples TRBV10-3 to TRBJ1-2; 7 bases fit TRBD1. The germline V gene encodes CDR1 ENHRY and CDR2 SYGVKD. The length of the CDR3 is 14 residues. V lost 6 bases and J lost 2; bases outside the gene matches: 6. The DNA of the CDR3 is TGTGCCATCAGAACTACAGGGGAGAACTATGGCTACACCTTC. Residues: CAIRTTGENYGYTF.

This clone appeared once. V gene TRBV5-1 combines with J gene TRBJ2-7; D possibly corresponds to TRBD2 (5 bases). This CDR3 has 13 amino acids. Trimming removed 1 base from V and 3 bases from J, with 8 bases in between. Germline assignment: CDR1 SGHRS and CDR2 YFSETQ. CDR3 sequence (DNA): TGCGCCAGCAGCTTGTTACTAGGCTACGAGCAGTACTTC. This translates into CASSLLLGYEQYF.

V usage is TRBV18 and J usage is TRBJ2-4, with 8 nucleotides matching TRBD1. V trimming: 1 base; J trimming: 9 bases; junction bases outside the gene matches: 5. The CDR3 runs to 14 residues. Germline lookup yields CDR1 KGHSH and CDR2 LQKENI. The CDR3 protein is CASSPRGQGGIQYF. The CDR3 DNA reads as TGTGCCAGCTCACCACGAGGACAGGGCGGCATTCAGTACTTC.